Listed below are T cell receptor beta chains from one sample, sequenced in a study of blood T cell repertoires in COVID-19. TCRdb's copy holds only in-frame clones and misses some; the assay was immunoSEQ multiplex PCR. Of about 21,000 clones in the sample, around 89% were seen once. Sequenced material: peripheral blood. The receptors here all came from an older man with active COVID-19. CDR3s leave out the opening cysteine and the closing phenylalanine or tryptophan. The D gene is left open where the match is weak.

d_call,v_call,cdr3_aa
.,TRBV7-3,ASSLMGGTEAF
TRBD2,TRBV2,ASSVTGTSQETQY
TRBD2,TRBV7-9,ASSPLGGLAKYNEQF
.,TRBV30,AWTRPQNQETQY
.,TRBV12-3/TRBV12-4,ASRVGDTEAF
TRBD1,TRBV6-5,ASSRDRVTIYEQY
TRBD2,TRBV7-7,ASSLEPRGGSYNEQF
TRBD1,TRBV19,ASSIGDRSHNEQF
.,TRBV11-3,ASSPGGSSYEQY
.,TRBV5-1,ASSLGQRDNEQF
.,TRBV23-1,ASSPFLEGRYNEQF
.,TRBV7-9,ASRSPGRWGSDEQF
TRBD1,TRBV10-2,ASSARRQGESPLH
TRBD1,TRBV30,ACTGQGDSNSPLH
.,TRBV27,ASSSPAGAGTEAF
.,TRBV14,ASSAQVVAEAF
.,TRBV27,ASSATGRRVEAF
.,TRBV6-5,ASSYYGNTEAF
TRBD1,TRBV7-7,ASSQGQSANTGEPF
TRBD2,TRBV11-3,ASSLMRLAGGNEQF
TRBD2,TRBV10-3,AISEGGLAGLDYTGELF
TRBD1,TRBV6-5,ASSRQGSSYEQY
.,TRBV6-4,ASQLESSYNSPLH
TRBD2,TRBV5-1,ASSLVTSGNTGELF
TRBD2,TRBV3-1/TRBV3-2,ASSLSGGAYNEQF
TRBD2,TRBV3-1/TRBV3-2,ASSHWGGTTDTQY
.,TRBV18,ASSPRPQGTADTQY
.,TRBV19,ASSIQGKGPPAYEQY
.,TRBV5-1,ASSLVPAGSYNEQF
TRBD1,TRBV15,ATSRGQGNQPQH
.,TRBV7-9,ASSLDGNEQF
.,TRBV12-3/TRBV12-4,ASSLGYTEAF
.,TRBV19,ASSIDHISISYNEQF
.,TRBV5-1,ASSLGSTGSGEKLF
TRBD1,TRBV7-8,ASSLGTVNTEAF
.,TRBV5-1,ASSLVAGSLRGSSTDTQY
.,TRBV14,ASSQDRWAEQF
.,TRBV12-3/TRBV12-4,ASSLGQGEAF
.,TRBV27,ASMGTRETQY
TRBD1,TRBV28,ASRGQGYGYT
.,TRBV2,ASSELTSTDTQY
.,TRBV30,AWSVRGGENQPQH